Below, 24 T cell receptor beta chains from the same sample are listed, as sequenced in a study of blood T cell repertoires in COVID-19. TCRdb's table, derived via immunoSEQ multiplex PCR, lists solely in-frame clones and lacks some. This table has about 180,000 clones, approximately 83% appearing once. The sample consisted of peripheral blood. The receptors shown here come from a man in his forties or fifties with active or convalescent COVID-19.

V gene TRBV29-1 combines with J gene TRBJ2-7; D is undetermined. Trimming removed 5 bases at V and 0 bases at J, with 11 bases between. CDR3 length: 13 amino acids. The germline CDR1 and CDR2 sequences are SQVTM and ANQGSEA. The CDR3 is CSVIGRSSYEQYF. The CDR3, as DNA: TGCAGCGTTATTGGTCGGAGCTCCTACGAGCAGTACTTC.

This sequence joins TRBV4-3 and TRBJ2-5; D unclear. CDR1 and CDR2 (germline): LGHNA, YSLEER. Trimming took 0 bases from V and 4 from J, leaving 12 bases between them. The CDR3 is made up of 15 amino acids. The CDR3 coding sequence is TGCGCCAGCAGCCAAGATCGAGTAGTAAGAGAGACCCAGTACTTC. Protein sequence: CASSQDRVVRETQYF.

The chain uses TRBV19 and TRBJ1-4, with a weak D call TRBD1 (5 bases). This CDR3 region has 16 residues. V was cut by 6 bases and J by 7 bases, with 21 bases left in between. Germline V lookup: CDR1 LNHDA, CDR2 SQIVND (reference sequence). CDR3 protein: CASSSTDSWIGEKLFF. CDR3 DNA sequence: TGTGCCAGTAGCTCTACCGACAGCTGGATTGGTGAAAAACTGTTTTTT.

The chain has TRBV6-1 and TRBJ1-2, with D unclear. CDR3 length: 13 residues. CDR1 MNHNS and CDR2 SASEGT come from the germline V gene. V lost 0 bases, J lost 6 bases, and 8 bases lay in between. The CDR3 protein is CASSEAGENGYTF. The CDR3 coding sequence is TGTGCCAGCAGTGAAGCGGGCGAAAATGGCTACACCTTC.

Only a few counts were recorded for this clone. The chain's CDR3 is CASMEGSYNEQFF. DNA for the CDR3: TGCGCCAGCATGGAGGGGTCCTACAATGAGCAGTTCTTC. V usage is TRBV5-1 and J usage is TRBJ2-1, with D possibly TRBD2 on 6 matching bases. The CDR3 runs 13 residues. Deletions cut 6 bases from V and 1 base from J, with 8 bases between. The germline CDR1 and CDR2 sequences are SGHRS and YFSETQ. The variable domain in full, with the rest retrieved from reference TRBV5-1 and TRBJ2-1, is KAGVTQTPRYLIKTRGQQVTLSCSPISGHRSVSWYQQTPGQGLQFLFEYFSETQRNKGNFPGRFSGRQFSNSRSEMNVSTLELGDSALYLCASMEGSYNEQFFGPGTRLTVL.

There are a few counts of this clone. The V gene is TRBV7-6, the J gene TRBJ1-2, with 7 bases matching TRBD1. Germline CDR1 SGHVS, CDR2 FNYEAQ. The CDR3 extends over 19 amino acids. Losses at the gene ends were 3 bases for V and 2 bases for J; bases not matched to a gene: 18. The CDR3 region has the DNA TGTGCCAGCAGCTTCCACAGACCTGGACAGGCCAATGGGAACTATGGCTACACCTTC. Protein: CASSFHRPGQANGNYGYTF.

The V and J genes are TRBV6-6 and TRBJ1-1; tentatively, D is TRBD1 (5 bases). Between the trimmed V and J ends, which lost 6 bases and 1 base, there was a span of 9 bases. Germline V gene data show CDR1 as MNHNY and CDR2 as SVGAGI (reference sequence). This CDR3 contains 13 residues. The DNA for the CDR3 is TGTGCCAGCAGGCACGGACAGAACACTGAAGCTTTCTTT. Amino acids: CASRHGQNTEAFF.

There are a few counts of this clone. The chain employs TRBV3-1 (or the pseudogene TRBV3-2) and TRBJ1-3; 9 bases align to TRBD1. V was pared by 6 bases and J by 1 base, with 7 bases of the junction left unmatched. There are 16 residues in the CDR3. From germline, CDR1 is LGHDT and CDR2 YNNKEL (reference sequence). The CDR3 DNA reads TGTGCCAGCAGTCGACAGGGGGAAATATCTGGAAACACCATATATTTT. This sequence encodes CASSRQGEISGNTIYF.

V and J are TRBV19 and TRBJ1-6, with D unclear. Germline CDR1 and CDR2: LNHDA and SQIVND (reference sequence). V gave up 5 bases and J gave up 10 bases, with 12 bases separating them. The CDR3 runs to 13 residues. CDR3 protein: CASSGVPESPLHF. CDR3 nucleotides: TGTGCCAGTAGTGGTGTCCCCGAGTCACCCCTCCACTTT.

The chain carries TRBV5-6 and TRBJ2-4; a weak D match, TRBD2 (5 bases). Trimming left V 4 bases short and J 3 bases short, with 17 bases between. Germline V gene lookup returns CDR1 SGHDT and CDR2 YYEEEE. This CDR3 comprises 16 residues. The CDR3 is CASSLNEGNFKNIQYF. As DNA, the CDR3 is TGTGCCAGCAGCCTTAACGAGGGAAATTTCAAAAACATTCAGTACTTC. Drawing the rest from reference TRBV5-6 and TRBJ2-4, the complete variable domain is DAGVTQSPTHLIKTRGQQVTLRCSPKSGHDTVSWYQQALGQGPQFIFQYYEEEERQRGNFPDRFSGHQFPNYSSELNVNALLLGDSALYLCASSLNEGNFKNIQYFGAGTRLSVL.

This clone appeared a single time. The V gene is TRBV19, the J gene TRBJ1-5; 8 nucleotides agree with TRBD1. This CDR3 has 17 amino acids. CDR1 LNHDA and CDR2 SQIVND come from the germline V gene (reference sequence). V gave up 3 bases and J gave up 1 base; unmatched junction bases: 8. The CDR3 bases are TGTGCCAGTAGTATTGACAGGGGCCGGGGGAGCAATCAGCCCCAGCATTTT. Its translation is CASSIDRGRGSNQPQHF.

The chain joins TRBV13 to TRBJ1-2; 7 nucleotides align to TRBD1. Germline assignment: CDR1 PRHDT and CDR2 FYEKMQ (reference sequence). The junction had 10 bases not matched to a gene; V was cut back by 5 bases and J by 4 bases. The CDR3 extends over 15 amino acids. DNA of the CDR3: TGTGCCAGCAGCAATAACAGGGGAGTCGGCTATGGCTACACCTTC. Translating gives CASSNNRGVGYGYTF. Full variable domain (missing parts from reference TRBV13 and TRBJ1-2): AAGVIQSPRHLIKEKRETATLKCYPIPRHDTVYWYQQGPGQDPQFLISFYEKMQSDKGSIPDRFSAQQFSDYHSELNMSSLELGDSALYFCASSNNRGVGYGYTFGSGTRLTVV.

J is TRBJ2-3 and V is TRBV11-1, with D possibly matching TRBD1 (6 bases). The CDR3 is made up of 16 amino acids. The ends were cut back, 5 bases at V and 2 bases at J, with 17 bases in the middle. Germline CDR1 is SGHAT and CDR2 is FQDESV (reference sequence). As DNA, the CDR3 is TGTGCCAGCAGCCTACAGGACGGACAGTCCACAGATACGCAGTATTTT. The encoded protein is CASSLQDGQSTDTQYF.

The genes are TRBV4-1 and TRBJ2-7; 7 bases are a match to TRBD1. Looked up from germline, CDR1 is MGHRA and CDR2 is YSYEKL. The CDR3 extends over 15 amino acids. The trim removed 0 bases at V and 4 bases at J, leaving 6 bases unmatched. The CDR3 nucleotides read TGCGCCAGCAGCCAAGATCCGGAACAGGGGTACGAGCAGTACTTC. This sequence encodes CASSQDPEQGYEQYF.

Only a few counts were recorded for this clone. The chain links TRBV7-2 to TRBJ2-5; TRBD1 is a possible D gene (6 bases). The CDR3 extends over 14 amino acids. Germline V CDR1 and CDR2: SGHTA, FQGNSA. The ends were cut back, 5 bases at V and 5 bases at J, with 15 bases in the middle. CDR3: CASSVYRVTETQYF. The CDR3 DNA reads TGTGCCAGCAGCGTCTACAGGGTAACCGAGACCCAGTACTTC.

The chain recombines TRBV4-1 with TRBJ2-5; 7 bases agree with TRBD1. Germline trimming cut 1 base from V and 1 base from J; bases unmatched to any gene: 6. The CDR3 covers 16 residues. CDR1 and CDR2 from the germline V gene are MGHRA and YSYEKL. The CDR3 loop reads CASSQVPTGFQETQYF. In DNA, the CDR3 is TGCGCCAGCAGCCAAGTTCCGACAGGGTTCCAAGAGACCCAGTACTTC.

The V call is TRBV30, the J call TRBJ1-6; D gene ambiguous. The V end was cut by 0 bases, the J end by 0 bases, with 9 bases between. From germline, CDR1 is GTSNPN and CDR2 SVGIG (reference sequence). This CDR3 spans 16 amino acids. The CDR3 DNA is TGTGCCTGGAGTGTAAGTGATAGCTCCTATAATTCACCCCTCCACTTT. It codes for CAWSVSDSSYNSPLHF.

The chain links TRBV11-3 to TRBJ2-5, with 9 bases matching TRBD2. Germline loops: CDR1 SGHNT, CDR2 YENEEA. The junction had 7 bases not matched to a gene; V was cut back by 1 base and J by 4 bases. The CDR3 consists of 16 residues. The CDR3 nucleotides read TGTGCCAGCAGCTTAGGGGCTAGCGGGGACCGAGAGACCCAGTACTTC. Translated, it gives CASSLGASGDRETQYF.

The J gene is TRBJ2-7, the V gene TRBV20-1, with TRBD1 as a possible D gene (6 bases). This CDR3 comprises 12 residues. Germline V gives CDR1 DFQATT, CDR2 SNEGSKA (reference sequence). V was trimmed by 3 bases and J by 7 bases, leaving 13 bases between them. The CDR3 loop is CSASQQGHEQYF. CDR3 bases: TGCAGTGCTAGTCAACAGGGTCATGAGCAGTACTTC.

The chain carries TRBV5-1 and TRBJ2-7; D gene uncertain. Looked up from germline, CDR1 is SGHRS and CDR2 is YFSETQ. The CDR3 consists of 14 residues. V shed 0 bases and J shed 6 bases, with 13 bases lying between them. CDR3 coding DNA: TGCGCCAGCAGCTTGGAGTTTAGCAGTGGCGAGCAGTACTTC. It specifies CASSLEFSSGEQYF. Supplemented by reference TRBV5-1 and TRBJ2-7, the full variable domain reads KAGVTQTPRYLIKTRGQQVTLSCSPISGHRSVSWYQQTPGQGLQFLFEYFSETQRNKGNFPGRFSGRQFSNSRSEMNVSTLELGDSALYLCASSLEFSSGEQYFGPGTRLTVT.

The V and J genes are TRBV6-5 and TRBJ1-2; 7 positions match TRBD1. V dropped 0 bases and J dropped 4; count of bases not matched to a gene: 5. CDR3 size: 15 residues. CDR1 MNHEY and CDR2 SVGAGI come from the germline V gene. CDR3 residues: CASSYSGQGGYGYTF. The CDR3 DNA reads TGTGCCAGCAGTTACTCTGGGCAGGGGGGCTATGGCTACACCTTC.

V gene TRBV12-5 combines with J gene TRBJ1-1; TRBD1 is a possible D gene (6 bases). V lost 4 bases and J lost 2, with 23 bases in between. Germline CDR1 is LGHNT and CDR2 is FRNRAP. The CDR3 runs to 18 residues. The CDR3 protein is CASGSPPGQNSYNTEAFF. CDR3 in DNA: TGTGCTAGTGGTTCCCCCCCGGGACAAAACTCCTATAACACTGAAGCTTTCTTT.

This clone was seen once. V gene TRBV6-1 combines with J gene TRBJ1-2; D not resolved. V lost 0 bases and J lost 8, with 22 bases in between. CDR1 and CDR2 from the germline V gene are MNHNS and SASEGT. The CDR3 runs 17 residues. In DNA form, the CDR3 reads TGTGCCAGCAGTGAAGCGCTAAGCCATATTTTCTCGGTAGGCTACACCTTC. Translating it yields CASSEALSHIFSVGYTF.

The chain recombines TRBV10-3 with TRBJ2-2; D is perhaps TRBD2 (6 bases). The germline V gene has CDR1 ENHRY and CDR2 SYGVKD. CDR3 size: 19 residues. Trimming removed 2 bases at V and 6 bases at J, with 25 bases between. The CDR3 DNA is TGTGCCATCAGTGAGCCCCTCGATCTGCCGGGAGTCCGCGCCGGGGAGCTGTTTTTT. Translated: CAISEPLDLPGVRAGELFF.